The clone carrying this T cell receptor beta chain turned up a few times. The data were taken from a study of regulatory T cells in long-lasting Graves disease. At the level of the study: Persistent Graves' disease meant over 5 years of antithyroid drugs with positive TSH receptor antibodies.

CDR3 length equals 14 residues. V was cut by 5 bases and J by 3 bases, with 13 bases left in between. The sample's time point: persistent/refractory GD, antithyroid drugs over 5 years with positive TRAb. Researchers made the TCR library from RNA that was extracted from PBMCs. The patients included were those that came from an endocrinology department in Xi'an, China. Building the TCR beta libraries relied on iRepertoire HTBI primers, and CDR3 regions underwent Arm-PCR. TCRdb redid the calling of the multiplex PCR reads with MiXCR, one entry per CDR3 protein. Among 500,000 to 800,000 distinct CDR3 sequences, approximately 31% were seen once, and the ten largest hold around 42%.

The sample here was peripheral blood mononuclear cells (PBMCs), taken when the disease was refractory, from a patient treated with antithyroid drugs. J is TRBJ2-5 and V is TRBV12-3 or TRBV12-4; the D call may be TRBD1 or TRBD2 (5 bases each). The TCR was taken from a female donor with Graves disease. The CDR3 loop is CASSRTHGKETQYF. The CDR3 DNA reads as TGTGCCAGCAGTCGGACACACGGGAAAGAGACCCAGTACTTC.